This T cell receptor beta chain was found in a study of shared clonotypes between healthy human individuals. Broader study findings: Naive subsets typically showed greater estimated richness than memory subsets. Roughly 5% of naive CD4 clonotypes were common to a handful of donors. Donor clonotype sharing was expected to depend on sequencing depth. In contrast to clonotypes shared by all four donors, non-shared clonotypes had lower generation probabilities.

The CDR3 is 15 residues long. CDR1 and CDR2 (germline): SGDLS, YYNGEE. V shed 0 bases and J shed 0 bases, with 8 bases lying between them. Measured with immunoSEQ multiplex PCR; TCRdb has only the in-frame clones, and not every one. Of 550,000 to 700,000 clones listed, 60% to 75% are singletons. Concerning this clone: Its antigen is undetermined.

The sequence derives from a woman aged 25 to 45 in good health. The sample taken for sequencing was memory CD4+ T cells sorted from blood. Stated subset: CD45RA-negative fraction. V usage is TRBV9 and J usage is TRBJ2-3, with D unclear. CDR3 amino acids: CASSVATVSTDTQYF. The CDR3 nucleotides read TGTGCCAGCAGCGTAGCGACGGTAAGCACAGATACGCAGTATTTT.